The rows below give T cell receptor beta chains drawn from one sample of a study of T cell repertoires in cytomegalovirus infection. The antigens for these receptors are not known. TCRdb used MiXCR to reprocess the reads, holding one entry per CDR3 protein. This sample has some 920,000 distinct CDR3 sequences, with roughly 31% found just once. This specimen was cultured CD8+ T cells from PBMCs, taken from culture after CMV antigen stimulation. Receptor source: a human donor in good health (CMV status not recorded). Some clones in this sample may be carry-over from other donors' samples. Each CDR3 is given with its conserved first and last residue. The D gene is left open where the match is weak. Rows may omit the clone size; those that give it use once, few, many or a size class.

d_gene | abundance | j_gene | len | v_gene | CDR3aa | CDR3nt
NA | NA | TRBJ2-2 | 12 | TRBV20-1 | CSPRGPFGELFF | TGCAGCCCCCGGGGTCCTTTTGGGGAGCTGTTTTTT
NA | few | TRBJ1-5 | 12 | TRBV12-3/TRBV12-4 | CASSPGHRPQHF | TGTGCCAGCAGCCCGGGACATAGGCCCCAGCATTTT
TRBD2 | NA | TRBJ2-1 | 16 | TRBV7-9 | CASSLDSGTRTNEQFF | TGTGCCAGCAGCTTAGACTCCGGGACTAGGACCAATGAGCAGTTCTTC
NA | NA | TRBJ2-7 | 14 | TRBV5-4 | CASSLAQRTDEQYF | TGTGCCAGCAGCTTGGCCCAGCGGACCGACGAGCAGTACTTC
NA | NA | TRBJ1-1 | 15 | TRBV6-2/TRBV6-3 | CASSYSPGEGTEAFF | TGTGCCAGCAGTTATTCCCCGGGGGAAGGGACTGAAGCTTTCTTT
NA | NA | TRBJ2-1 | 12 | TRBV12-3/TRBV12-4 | CASRLGLIEQFF | TGTGCCAGCAGGCTAGGACTCATCGAGCAGTTCTTC
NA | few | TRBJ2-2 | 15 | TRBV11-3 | CASSRGGRGTGELFF | TGTGCCAGCAGCCGTGGCGGCCGTGGGACCGGGGAGCTGTTTTTT
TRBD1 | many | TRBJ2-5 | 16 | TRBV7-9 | CASSHRGGQSQETQYF | TGTGCCAGCAGCCACAGAGGGGGACAGTCCCAAGAGACCCAGTACTTC
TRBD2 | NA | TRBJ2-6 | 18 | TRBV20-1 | CSARTSGGDNSGANVLTF | TGCAGTGCCAGGACTAGCGGGGGCGACAATTCTGGGGCCAACGTCCTGACTTTC
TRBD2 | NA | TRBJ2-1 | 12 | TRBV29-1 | CSDDSGGPEQFF | TGCAGCGATGATAGCGGGGGCCCTGAGCAGTTCTTC
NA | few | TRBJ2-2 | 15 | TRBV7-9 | CASSLRQATTGELFF | TGTGCCAGCAGCTTAAGACAGGCGACCACCGGGGAGCTGTTTTTT
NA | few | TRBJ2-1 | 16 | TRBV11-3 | CASSIRRGGYYNEQFF | TGTGCCAGCAGCATCCGCAGGGGAGGATACTACAATGAGCAGTTCTTC
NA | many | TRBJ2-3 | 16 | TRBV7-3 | CASSSWGDSGTDTQYF | TGTGCCAGCAGCTCCTGGGGGGACTCAGGCACAGATACGCAGTATTTT
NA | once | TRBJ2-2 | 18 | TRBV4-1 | CASSQGDYRELDTGELFF | TGCGCCAGCAGCCAAGGGGATTACAGGGAATTGGACACCGGGGAGCTGTTTTTT
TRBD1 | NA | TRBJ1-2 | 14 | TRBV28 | CASSLVGQGDGYTF | TGTGCCAGCAGTTTAGTCGGACAGGGAGATGGCTACACCTTC
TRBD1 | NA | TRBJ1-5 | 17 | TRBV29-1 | CSVEDLIRTGGHQPQHF | TGCAGCGTTGAAGATCTTATTAGGACAGGGGGCCACCAGCCCCAGCATTTT
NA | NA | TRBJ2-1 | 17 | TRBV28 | CASSLPPLGEGHNEQFF | TGTGCCAGCAGTTTACCGCCCCTGGGGGAAGGCCACAATGAGCAGTTCTTC
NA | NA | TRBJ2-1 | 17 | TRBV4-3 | CASSLTLGGHSYNEQFF | TGCGCCAGCAGCCTCACCCTCGGGGGGCACTCCTACAATGAGCAGTTCTTC
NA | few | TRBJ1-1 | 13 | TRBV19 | CASLRRANTEAFF | TGTGCCAGCCTCCGGAGAGCGAACACTGAAGCTTTCTTT
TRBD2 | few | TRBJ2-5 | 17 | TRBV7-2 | CASSGTSGGSYQETQYF | TGTGCCAGCAGCGGGACTAGCGGGGGCTCGTACCAAGAGACCCAGTACTTC
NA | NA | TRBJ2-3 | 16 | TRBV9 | CASSVSDGQYTDTQYF | TGTGCCAGTAGCGTAAGTGATGGACAGTACACAGATACGCAGTATTTT
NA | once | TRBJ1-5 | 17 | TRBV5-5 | CASSLGPTEVRNQPQHF | TGTGCCAGCAGCTTAGGTCCGACAGAAGTTCGGAATCAGCCCCAGCATTTT
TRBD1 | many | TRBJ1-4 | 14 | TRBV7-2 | CASSRDSGDEKLFF | TGTGCCAGCAGCCGGGACAGTGGGGATGAAAAACTGTTTTTT
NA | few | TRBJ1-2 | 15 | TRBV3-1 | CASSQDWLGAYGYTF | TGTGCCAGCAGCCAAGATTGGCTTGGGGCTTATGGCTACACCTTC
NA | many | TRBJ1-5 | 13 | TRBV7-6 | CASSRGGNQPQHF | TGTGCCAGCAGCCGGGGCGGGAATCAGCCCCAGCATTTT
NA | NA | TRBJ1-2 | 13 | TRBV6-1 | CASSLSPFNGYTF | TGTGCCAGCAGTTTATCCCCGTTTAATGGCTACACCTTC
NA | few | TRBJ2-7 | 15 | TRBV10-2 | CASSDGRVNPYEQYF | TGCGCCAGCAGTGACGGCAGGGTTAACCCCTACGAGCAGTACTTC
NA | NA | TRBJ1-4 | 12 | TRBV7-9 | CASSLAERGPFF | TGTGCCAGCAGCTTAGCGGAAAGGGGTCCGTTTTTT
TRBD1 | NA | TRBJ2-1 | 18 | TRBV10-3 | CAISDRDREESSYNEQFF | TGTGCCATCAGTGACCGGGACAGGGAGGAGAGCTCCTACAATGAGCAGTTCTTC
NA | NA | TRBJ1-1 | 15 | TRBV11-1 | CASSLTGAKSTEAFF | TGTGCCAGCAGTCTCACGGGGGCAAAGAGCACTGAAGCTTTCTTT
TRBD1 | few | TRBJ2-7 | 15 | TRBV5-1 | CASTYTGTGFYEQYF | TGCGCCAGCACCTATACCGGGACAGGGTTCTACGAGCAGTACTTC
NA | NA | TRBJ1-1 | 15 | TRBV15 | CATSRVRDSGSEAFF | TGTGCCACCAGCAGAGTGAGAGATTCAGGCAGTGAAGCTTTCTTT
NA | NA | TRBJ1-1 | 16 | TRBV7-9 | CAITPQRERMNTEAFF | TGTGCCATCACCCCTCAGCGGGAGAGGATGAACACTGAAGCTTTCTTT
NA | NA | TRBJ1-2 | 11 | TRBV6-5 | CASGGAYGYTF | TGTGCCTCGGGGGGGGCCTATGGCTACACCTTC
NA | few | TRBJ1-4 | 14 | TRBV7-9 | CASSFKGKIEKLFF | TGTGCCAGCAGCTTCAAGGGGAAAATTGAAAAACTGTTTTTT
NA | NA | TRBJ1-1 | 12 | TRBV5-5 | CARSFRGTEAFF | TGTGCCAGAAGCTTCCGCGGCACTGAAGCTTTCTTT
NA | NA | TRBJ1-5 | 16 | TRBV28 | CASSLRGGRVAQPQHF | TGTGCCAGCAGTTTAAGGGGGGGCAGGGTAGCGCAGCCCCAGCATTTT
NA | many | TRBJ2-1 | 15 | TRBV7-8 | CASSLFMGSYNEQFF | TGTGCCAGCAGCTTGTTTATGGGATCCTACAATGAGCAGTTCTTC
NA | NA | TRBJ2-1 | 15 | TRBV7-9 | CASSKGPSAYNEQFF | TGTGCCAGCAGCAAAGGACCGAGTGCCTACAATGAGCAGTTCTTC
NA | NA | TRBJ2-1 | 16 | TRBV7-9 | CASSLAEGLARHEQFF | TGTGCCAGCAGCTTAGCTGAGGGCCTAGCGCGCCATGAGCAGTTCTTC
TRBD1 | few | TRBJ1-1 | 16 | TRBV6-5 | CASSYSGTGEGTEAFF | TGTGCCAGCAGTTACTCGGGGACAGGGGAGGGCACTGAAGCTTTCTTT
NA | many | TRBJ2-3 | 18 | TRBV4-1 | CASSQEARVRATADTQYF | TGCGCCAGCAGCCAAGAAGCCCGGGTGAGAGCAACGGCAGATACGCAGTATTTT